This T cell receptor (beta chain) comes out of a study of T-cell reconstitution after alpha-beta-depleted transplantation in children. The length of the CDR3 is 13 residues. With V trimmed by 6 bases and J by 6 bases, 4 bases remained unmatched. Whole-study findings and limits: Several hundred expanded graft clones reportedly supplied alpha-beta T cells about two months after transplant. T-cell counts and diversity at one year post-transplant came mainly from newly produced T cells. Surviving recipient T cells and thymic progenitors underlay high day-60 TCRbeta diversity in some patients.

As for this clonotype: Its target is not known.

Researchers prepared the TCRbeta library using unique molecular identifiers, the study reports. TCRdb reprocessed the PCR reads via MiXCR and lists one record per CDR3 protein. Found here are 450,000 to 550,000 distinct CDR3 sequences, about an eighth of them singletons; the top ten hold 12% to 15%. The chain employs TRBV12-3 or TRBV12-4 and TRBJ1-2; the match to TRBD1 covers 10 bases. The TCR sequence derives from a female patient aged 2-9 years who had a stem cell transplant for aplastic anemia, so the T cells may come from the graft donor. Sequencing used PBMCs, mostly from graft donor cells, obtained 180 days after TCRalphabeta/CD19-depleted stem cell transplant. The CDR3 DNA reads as TGTGCCAGCAGGGGGACAGGGGATCATGGCTACACCTTC. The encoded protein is CASRGTGDHGYTF.